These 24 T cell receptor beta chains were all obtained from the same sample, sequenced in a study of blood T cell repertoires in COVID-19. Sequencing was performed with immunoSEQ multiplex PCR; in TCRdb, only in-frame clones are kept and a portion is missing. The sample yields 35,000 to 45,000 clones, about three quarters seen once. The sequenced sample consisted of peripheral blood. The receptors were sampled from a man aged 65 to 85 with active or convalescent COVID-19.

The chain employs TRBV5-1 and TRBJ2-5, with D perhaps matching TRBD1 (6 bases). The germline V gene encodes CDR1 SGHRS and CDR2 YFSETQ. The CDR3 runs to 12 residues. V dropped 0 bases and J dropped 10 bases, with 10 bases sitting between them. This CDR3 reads CASSLERGIQYF. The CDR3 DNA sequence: TGCGCCAGCAGCTTGGAGAGGGGGATCCAGTACTTC.

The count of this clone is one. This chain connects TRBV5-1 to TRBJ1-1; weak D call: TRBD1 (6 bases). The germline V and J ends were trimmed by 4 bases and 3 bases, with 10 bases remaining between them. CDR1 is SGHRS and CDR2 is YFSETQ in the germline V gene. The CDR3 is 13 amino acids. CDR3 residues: CASSARQDTEAFF. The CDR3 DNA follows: TGCGCCAGCAGCGCCCGACAGGACACTGAAGCTTTCTTT.

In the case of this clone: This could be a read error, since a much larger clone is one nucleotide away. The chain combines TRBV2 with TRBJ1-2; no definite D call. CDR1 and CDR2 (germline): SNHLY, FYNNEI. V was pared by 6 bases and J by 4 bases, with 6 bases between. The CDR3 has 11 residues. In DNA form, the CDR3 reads TGTGCCAGCAGGGTGGCCTATGGCTACACCTTC. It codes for CASRVAYGYTF.

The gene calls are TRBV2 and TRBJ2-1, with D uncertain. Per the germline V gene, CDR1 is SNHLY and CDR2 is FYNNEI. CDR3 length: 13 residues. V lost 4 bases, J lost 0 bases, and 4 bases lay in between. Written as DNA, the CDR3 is TGTGCCAGCAGTGGGAGCTCCTACAATGAGCAGTTCTTC. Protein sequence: CASSGSSYNEQFF.

CDR3 coding DNA: TGCGCCAGCAGCCAAGCTAACTTGGGGGGCGGGGGCAATGAGCAGTTCTTC. Its translation: CASSQANLGGGGNEQFF. The chain combines TRBV4-1 with TRBJ2-1; a possible D gene is TRBD2 (7 bases). CDR3 size: 17 residues. Germline V gene sequence: CDR1 MGHRA, CDR2 YSYEKL. The germline V and J ends were trimmed by 1 base and 6 bases, with 19 bases remaining between them.

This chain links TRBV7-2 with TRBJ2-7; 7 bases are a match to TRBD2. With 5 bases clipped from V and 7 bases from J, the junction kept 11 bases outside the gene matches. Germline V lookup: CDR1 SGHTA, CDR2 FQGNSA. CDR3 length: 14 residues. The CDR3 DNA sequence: TGTGCCAGCAGCCCCCTGGGGGGGGGAGTTGAGCAGTACTTC. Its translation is CASSPLGGGVEQYF.

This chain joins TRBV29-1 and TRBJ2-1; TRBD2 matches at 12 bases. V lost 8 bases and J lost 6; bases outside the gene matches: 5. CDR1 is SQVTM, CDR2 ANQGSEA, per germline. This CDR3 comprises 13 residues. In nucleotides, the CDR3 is TGCAGCCTAGCGGGGGGGCCCTTCAATGAGCAGTTCTTC. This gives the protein CSLAGGPFNEQFF.

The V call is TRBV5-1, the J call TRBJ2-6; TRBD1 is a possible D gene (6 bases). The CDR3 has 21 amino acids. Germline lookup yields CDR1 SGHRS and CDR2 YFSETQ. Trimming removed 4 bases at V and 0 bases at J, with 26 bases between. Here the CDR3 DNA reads TGCGCCAGCAGCCCGATCATGACAGGTCAAAGGGCAGACTCTGGGGCCAACGTCCTGACTTTC. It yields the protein CASSPIMTGQRADSGANVLTF.

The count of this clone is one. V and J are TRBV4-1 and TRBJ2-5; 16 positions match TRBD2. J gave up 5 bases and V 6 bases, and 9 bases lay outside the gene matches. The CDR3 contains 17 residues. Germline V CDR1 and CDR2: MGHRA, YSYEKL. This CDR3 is CASSFGTSGGARETQYF. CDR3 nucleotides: TGCGCCAGCAGTTTTGGGACTAGCGGGGGGGCAAGGGAGACCCAGTACTTC.

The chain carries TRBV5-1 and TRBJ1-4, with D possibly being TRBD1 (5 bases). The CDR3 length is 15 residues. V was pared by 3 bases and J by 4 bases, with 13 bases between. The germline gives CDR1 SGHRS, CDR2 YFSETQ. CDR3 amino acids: CASSSGRGRNEKLFF. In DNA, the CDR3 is TGCGCCAGCAGCTCCGGGAGGGGCCGTAATGAAAAACTGTTTTTT.

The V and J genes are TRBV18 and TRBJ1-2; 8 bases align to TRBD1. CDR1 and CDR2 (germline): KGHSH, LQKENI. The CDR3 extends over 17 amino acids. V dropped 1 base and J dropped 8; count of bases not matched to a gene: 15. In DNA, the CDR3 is TGTGCCAGCTCACCACTCGAAGGACAGGGAGAGGGTTGGGGCTACACCTTC. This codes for CASSPLEGQGEGWGYTF.

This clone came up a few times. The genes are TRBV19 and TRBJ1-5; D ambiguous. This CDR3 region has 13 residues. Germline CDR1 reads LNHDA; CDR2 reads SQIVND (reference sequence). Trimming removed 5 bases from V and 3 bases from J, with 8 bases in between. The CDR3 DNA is TGTGCCAGTAGTTTCCAGGTCAATCAGCCCCAGCATTTT. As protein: CASSFQVNQPQHF.

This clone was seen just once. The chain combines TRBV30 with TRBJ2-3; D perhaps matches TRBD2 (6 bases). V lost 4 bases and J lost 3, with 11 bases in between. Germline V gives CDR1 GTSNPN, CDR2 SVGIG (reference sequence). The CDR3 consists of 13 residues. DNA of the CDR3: TGTGCCTGGATAACCCGGGGGACAGATACGCAGTATTTT. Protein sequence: CAWITRGTDTQYF.

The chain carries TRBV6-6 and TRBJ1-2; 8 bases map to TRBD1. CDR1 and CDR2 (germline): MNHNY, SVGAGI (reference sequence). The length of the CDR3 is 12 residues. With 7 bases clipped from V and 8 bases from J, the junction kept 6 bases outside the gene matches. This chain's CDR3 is CASTPPGGGYTF. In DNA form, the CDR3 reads TGTGCCAGCACCCCCCCAGGGGGCGGCTACACCTTC.

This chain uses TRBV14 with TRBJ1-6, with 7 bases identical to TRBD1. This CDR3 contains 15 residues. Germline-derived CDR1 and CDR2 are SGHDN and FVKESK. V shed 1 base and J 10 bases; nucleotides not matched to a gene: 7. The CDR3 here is CASSQVPGGRSPLHF. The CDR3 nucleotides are TGTGCCAGCAGCCAAGTCCCAGGGGGGCGGTCACCCCTCCACTTT.

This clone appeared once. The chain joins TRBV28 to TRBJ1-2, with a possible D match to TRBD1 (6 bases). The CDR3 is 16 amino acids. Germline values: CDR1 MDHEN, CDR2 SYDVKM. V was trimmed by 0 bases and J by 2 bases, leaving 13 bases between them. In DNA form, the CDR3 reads TGTGCCAGCAGTTTATGGACGGACAGAGAGAACTATGGCTACACCTTC. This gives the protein CASSLWTDRENYGYTF.

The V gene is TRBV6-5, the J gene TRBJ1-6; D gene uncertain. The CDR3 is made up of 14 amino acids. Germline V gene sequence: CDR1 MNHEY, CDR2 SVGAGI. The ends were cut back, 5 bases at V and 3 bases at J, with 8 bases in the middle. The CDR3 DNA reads TGTGCCAGCAGTCTCAGTCTCTATAATTCACCCCTCCACTTT. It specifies CASSLSLYNSPLHF.

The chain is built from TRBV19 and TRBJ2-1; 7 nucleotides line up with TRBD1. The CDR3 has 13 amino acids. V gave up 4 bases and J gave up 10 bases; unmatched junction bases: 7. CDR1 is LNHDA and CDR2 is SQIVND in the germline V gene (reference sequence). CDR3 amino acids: CASSRGQAREQFF. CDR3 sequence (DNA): TGTGCCAGTAGTAGAGGACAGGCCAGGGAGCAGTTCTTC.

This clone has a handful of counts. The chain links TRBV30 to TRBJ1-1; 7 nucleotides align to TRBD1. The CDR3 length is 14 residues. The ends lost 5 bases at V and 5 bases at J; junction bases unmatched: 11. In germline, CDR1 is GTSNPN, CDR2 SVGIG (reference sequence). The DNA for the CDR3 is TGTGCCTGGTGGCCCGACAGGGTAGGTACTGAAGCTTTCTTT. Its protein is CAWWPDRVGTEAFF.

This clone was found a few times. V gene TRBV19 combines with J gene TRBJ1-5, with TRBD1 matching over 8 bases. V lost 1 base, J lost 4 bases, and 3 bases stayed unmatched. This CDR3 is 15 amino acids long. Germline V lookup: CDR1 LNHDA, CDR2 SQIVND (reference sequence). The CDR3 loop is CASSIVWTGNQPQHF. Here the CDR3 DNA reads TGTGCCAGTAGTATAGTTTGGACAGGGAATCAGCCCCAGCATTTT.

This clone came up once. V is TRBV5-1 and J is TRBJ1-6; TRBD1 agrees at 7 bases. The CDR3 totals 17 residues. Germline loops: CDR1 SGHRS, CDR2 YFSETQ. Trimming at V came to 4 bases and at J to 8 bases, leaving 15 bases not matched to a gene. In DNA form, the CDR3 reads TGCGCCAGCAGCCCCGCCAATTTACGGGACAGTTATTCACCCCTCCACTTT. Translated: CASSPANLRDSYSPLHF.

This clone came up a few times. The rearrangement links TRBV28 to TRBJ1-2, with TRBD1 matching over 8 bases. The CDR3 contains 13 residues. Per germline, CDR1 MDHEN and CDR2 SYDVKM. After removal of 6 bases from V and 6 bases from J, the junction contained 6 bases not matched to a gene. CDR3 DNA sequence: TGTGCCAGCAGCCTGACAGGGGTCCATGGCTACACCTTC. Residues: CASSLTGVHGYTF.

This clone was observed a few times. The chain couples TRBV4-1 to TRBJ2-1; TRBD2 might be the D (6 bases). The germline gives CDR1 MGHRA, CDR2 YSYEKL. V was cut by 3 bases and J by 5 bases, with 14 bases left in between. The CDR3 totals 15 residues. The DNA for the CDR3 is TGCGCCAGCAGCCACCCGGGAGTAGGGCACAATGAGCAGTTCTTC. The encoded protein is CASSHPGVGHNEQFF.

The chain's CDR3 is CASSPIPGEGNEKLFF. DNA for the CDR3: TGCGCCAGCAGCCCTATCCCGGGAGAAGGGAATGAAAAACTGTTTTTT. The rearrangement links TRBV5-1 to TRBJ1-4; D not certain. CDR3 length: 16 residues. V lost 4 bases to trimming and J lost 5 bases, with 18 bases between them. The germline V gene encodes CDR1 SGHRS and CDR2 YFSETQ.